This T cell receptor (beta chain) was profiled in a study of T cells in Graves' hyperthyroidism and ophthalmopathy. Study findings and constraints: Blood also held most thyroid clonotypes expanded beyond 0.001.

V was shortened by 2 bases and J by 1 base, with 9 bases between the two germline ends. The CDR3 runs to 15 residues. Germline V gene lookup returns CDR1 SGHRS and CDR2 YFSETQ. Points on this clonotype: Its antigen is still unknown.

What was amplified from RNA transcripts were TCR beta CDR3 regions. HTBI primers were the set used in a first-round RT-PCR of the TCR CDR3. TCRdb reprocessed the multiplex PCR reads with MiXCR, giving one entry per CDR3 protein. This table has around 540,000 distinct CDR3 sequences, roughly 46% appearing once. This TCR derives from a woman aged 18 to 35 with Graves' hyperthyroidism. The sample comprised peripheral blood or thyroid tissue (not recorded which). The rearrangement joins TRBV5-1 to TRBJ2-2, with D unclear. CDR3 DNA sequence: TGCGCCAGCAGCTTCGGGTCACAGAACACCGGGGAGCTGTTTTTT. Its protein is CASSFGSQNTGELFF.